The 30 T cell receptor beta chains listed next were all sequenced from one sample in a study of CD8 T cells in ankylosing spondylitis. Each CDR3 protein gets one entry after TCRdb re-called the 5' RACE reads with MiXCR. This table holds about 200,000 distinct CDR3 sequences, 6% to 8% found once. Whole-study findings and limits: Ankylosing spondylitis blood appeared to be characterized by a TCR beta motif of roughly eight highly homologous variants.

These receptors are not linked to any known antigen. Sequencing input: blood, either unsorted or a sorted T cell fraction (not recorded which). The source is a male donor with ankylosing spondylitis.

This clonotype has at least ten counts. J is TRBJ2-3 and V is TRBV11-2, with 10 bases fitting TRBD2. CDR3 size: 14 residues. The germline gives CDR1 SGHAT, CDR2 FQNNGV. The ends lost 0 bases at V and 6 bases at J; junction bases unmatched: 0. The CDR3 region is CASSLEAGGDTQYF. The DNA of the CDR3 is TGTGCCAGCAGCTTAGAAGCGGGAGGGGATACGCAGTATTTT.

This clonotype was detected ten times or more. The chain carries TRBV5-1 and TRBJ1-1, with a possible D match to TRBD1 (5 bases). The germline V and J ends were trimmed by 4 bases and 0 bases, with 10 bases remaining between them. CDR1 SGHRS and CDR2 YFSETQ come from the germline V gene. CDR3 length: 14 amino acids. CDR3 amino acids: CASSGGTVNTEAFF. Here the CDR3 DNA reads TGCGCCAGCAGCGGAGGGACGGTGAACACTGAAGCTTTCTTT.

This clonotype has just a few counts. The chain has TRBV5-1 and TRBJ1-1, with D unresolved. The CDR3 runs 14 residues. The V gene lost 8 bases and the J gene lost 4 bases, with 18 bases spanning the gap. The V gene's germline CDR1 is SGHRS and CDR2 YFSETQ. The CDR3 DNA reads TGCGCCAGTTCGCCTGACAAGTTCCTCACTGAAGCTTTCTTT. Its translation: CASSPDKFLTEAFF.

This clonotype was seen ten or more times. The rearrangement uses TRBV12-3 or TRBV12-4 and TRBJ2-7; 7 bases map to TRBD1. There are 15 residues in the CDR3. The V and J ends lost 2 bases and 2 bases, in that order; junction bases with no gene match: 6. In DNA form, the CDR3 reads TGTGCCAGCAGTTTATATAAGGGGACAGCCTACGAGCAGTACTTC. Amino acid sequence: CASSLYKGTAYEQYF.

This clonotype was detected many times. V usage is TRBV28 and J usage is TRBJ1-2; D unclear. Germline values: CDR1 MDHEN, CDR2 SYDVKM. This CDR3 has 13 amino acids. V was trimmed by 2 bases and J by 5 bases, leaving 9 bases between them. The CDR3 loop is CASSLSTLYGYTF. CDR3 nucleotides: TGTGCCAGCAGTTTAAGTACCCTATATGGCTACACCTTC.

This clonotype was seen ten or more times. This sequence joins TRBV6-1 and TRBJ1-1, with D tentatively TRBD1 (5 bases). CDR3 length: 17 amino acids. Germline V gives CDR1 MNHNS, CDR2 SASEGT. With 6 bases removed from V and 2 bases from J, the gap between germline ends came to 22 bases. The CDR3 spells CASSTWAGREENTEAFF. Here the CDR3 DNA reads TGTGCCAGCAGCACGTGGGCAGGGAGAGAGGAAAACACTGAAGCTTTCTTT.

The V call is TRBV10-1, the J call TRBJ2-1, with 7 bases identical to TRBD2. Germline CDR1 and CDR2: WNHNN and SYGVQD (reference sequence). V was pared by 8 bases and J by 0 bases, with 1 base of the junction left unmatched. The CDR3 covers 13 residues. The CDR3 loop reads CASGGGSYNEQFF. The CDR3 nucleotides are TGCGCCAGCGGCGGGGGCTCCTACAATGAGCAGTTCTTC.

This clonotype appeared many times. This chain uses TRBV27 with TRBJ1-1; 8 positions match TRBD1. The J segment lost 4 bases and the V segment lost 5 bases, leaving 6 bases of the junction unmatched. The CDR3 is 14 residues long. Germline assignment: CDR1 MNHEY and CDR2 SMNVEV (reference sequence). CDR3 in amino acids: CASSIRTGPTEAFF. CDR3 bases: TGTGCCAGCAGTATACGGACAGGGCCCACTGAAGCTTTCTTT.

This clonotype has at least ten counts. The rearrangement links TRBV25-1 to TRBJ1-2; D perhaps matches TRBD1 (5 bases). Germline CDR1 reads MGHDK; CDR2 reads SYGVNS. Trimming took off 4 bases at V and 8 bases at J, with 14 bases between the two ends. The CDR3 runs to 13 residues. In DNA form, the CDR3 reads TGTGCCAGCAGTGGCCTAACCAGGGAAGGCTACACCTTC. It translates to CASSGLTREGYTF.

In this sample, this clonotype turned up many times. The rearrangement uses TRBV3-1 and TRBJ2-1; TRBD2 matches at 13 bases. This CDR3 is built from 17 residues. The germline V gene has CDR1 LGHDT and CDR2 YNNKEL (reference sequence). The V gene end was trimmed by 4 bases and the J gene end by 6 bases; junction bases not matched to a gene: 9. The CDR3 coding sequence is TGTGCCAGCAGCCCGGGACTAGCGGGGACCGCCGGCAATGAGCAGTTCTTC. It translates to CASSPGLAGTAGNEQFF.

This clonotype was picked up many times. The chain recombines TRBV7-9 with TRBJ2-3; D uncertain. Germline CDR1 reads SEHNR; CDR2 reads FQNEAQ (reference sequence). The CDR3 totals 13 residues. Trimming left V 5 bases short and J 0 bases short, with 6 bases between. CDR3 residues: CASSKQSTDTQYF. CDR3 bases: TGTGCCAGCAGCAAACAGAGCACAGATACGCAGTATTTT.

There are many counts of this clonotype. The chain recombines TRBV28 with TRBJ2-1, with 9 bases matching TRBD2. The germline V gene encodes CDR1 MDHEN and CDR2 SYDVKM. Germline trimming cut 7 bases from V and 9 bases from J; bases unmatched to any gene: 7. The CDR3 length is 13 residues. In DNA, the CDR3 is TGTGCCAGCAACCCCGGCGGGAGGGTTGAGCAGTTCTTC. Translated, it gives CASNPGGRVEQFF.

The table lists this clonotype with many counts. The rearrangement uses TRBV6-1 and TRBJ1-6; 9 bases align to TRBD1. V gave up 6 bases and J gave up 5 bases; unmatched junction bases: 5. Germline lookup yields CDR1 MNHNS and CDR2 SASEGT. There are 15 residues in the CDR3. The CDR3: CASSFGTGHNSPLHF. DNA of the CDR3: TGTGCCAGCAGCTTCGGGACAGGGCATAATTCACCCCTCCACTTT.

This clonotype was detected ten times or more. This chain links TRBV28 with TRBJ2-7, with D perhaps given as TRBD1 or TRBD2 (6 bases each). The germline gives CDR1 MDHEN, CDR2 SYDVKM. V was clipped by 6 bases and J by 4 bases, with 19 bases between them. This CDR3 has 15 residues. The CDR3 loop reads CASSPARGTRYEQYF. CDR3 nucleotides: TGTGCCAGCAGCCCGGCCCGGGGGACAAGGTACGAGCAGTACTTC.

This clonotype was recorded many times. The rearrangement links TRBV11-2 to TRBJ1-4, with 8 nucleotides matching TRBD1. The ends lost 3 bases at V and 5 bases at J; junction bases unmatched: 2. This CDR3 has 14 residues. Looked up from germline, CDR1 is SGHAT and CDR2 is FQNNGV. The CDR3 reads CASSFYRGNEKLFF. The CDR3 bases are TGTGCCAGCAGCTTTTACAGGGGGAATGAAAAACTGTTTTTT.

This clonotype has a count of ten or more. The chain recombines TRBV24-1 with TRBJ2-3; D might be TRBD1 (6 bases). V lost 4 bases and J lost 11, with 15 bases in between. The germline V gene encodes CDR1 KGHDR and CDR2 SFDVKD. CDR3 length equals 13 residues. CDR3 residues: CATSDSQGREQYF. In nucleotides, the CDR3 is TGTGCCACCAGTGACTCACAGGGCAGGGAGCAGTATTTT.

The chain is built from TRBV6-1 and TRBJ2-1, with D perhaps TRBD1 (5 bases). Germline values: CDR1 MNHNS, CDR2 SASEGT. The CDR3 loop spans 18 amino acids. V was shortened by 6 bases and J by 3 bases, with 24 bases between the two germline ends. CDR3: CASSLRKTAIFLYNEQFF. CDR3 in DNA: TGTGCCAGCAGCCTTAGGAAGACAGCAATCTTCCTCTACAATGAGCAGTTCTTC.

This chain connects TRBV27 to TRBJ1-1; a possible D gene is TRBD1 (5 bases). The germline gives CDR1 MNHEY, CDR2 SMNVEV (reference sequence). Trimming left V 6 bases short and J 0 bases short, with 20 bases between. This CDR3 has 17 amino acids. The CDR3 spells CASSLRHSRALNTEAFF. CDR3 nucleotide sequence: TGTGCCAGCAGCCTTAGACACTCCAGGGCGTTGAACACTGAAGCTTTCTTT.

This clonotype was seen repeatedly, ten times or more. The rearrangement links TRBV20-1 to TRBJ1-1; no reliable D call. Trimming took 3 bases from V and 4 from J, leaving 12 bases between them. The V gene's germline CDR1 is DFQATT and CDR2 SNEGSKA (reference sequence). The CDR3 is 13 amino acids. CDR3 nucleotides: TGCAGTGCTAGTTGGCAGGACGGCACTGAAGCTTTCTTT. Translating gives CSASWQDGTEAFF.

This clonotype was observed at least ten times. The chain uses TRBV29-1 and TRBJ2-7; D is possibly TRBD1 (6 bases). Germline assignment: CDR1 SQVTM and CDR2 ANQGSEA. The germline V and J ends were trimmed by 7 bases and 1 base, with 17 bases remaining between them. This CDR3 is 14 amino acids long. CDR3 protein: CSGDNRIMSYEQYF. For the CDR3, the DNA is TGCAGCGGGGACAACAGAATAATGTCCTACGAGCAGTACTTC.

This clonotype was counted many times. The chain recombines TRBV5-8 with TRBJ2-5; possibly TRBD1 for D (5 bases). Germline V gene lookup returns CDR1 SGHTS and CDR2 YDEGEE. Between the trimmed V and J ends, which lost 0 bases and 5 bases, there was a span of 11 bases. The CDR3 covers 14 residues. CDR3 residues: CASSLDRFRETQYF. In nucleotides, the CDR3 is TGTGCCAGCAGCTTGGACAGGTTCCGCGAGACCCAGTACTTC.

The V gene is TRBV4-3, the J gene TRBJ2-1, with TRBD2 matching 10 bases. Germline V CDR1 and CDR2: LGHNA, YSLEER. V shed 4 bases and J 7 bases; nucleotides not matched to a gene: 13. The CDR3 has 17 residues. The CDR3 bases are TGCGCCAGCAGCCGAGGACTAGCGGTTTCTGAGGGAAATGAGCAGTTCTTC. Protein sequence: CASSRGLAVSEGNEQFF.

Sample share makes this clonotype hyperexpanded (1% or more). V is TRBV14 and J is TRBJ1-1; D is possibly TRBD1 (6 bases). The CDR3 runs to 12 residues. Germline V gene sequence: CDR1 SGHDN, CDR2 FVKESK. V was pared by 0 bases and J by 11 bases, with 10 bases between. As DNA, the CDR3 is TGTGCCAGCAGCCAAGATCGCCAGGGGGCTTTCTTT. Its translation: CASSQDRQGAFF. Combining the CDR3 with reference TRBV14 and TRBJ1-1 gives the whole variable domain EAGVTQFPSHSVIEKGQTVTLRCDPISGHDNLYWYRRVMGKEIKFLLHFVKESKQDESGMPNNRFLAERTGGTYSTLKVQPAELEDSGVYFCASSQDRQGAFFGQGTRLTVV.

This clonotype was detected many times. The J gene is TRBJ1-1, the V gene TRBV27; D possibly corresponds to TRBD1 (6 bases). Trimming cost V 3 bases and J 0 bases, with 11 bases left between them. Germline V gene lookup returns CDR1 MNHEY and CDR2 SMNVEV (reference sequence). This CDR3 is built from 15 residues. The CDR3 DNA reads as TGTGCCAGCAGTTTTCCAGGGGCACTGAACACTGAAGCTTTCTTT. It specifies CASSFPGALNTEAFF.

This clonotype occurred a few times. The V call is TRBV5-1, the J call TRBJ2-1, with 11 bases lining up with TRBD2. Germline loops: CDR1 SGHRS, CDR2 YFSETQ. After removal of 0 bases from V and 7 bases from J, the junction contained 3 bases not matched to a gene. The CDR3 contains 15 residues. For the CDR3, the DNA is TGCGCCAGCAGCTTGGGGTCTAGCGGGGGGAATGAGCAGTTCTTC. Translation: CASSLGSSGGNEQFF. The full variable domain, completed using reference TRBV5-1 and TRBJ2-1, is KAGVTQTPRYLIKTRGQQVTLSCSPISGHRSVSWYQQTPGQGLQFLFEYFSETQRNKGNFPGRFSGRQFSNSRSEMNVSTLELGDSALYLCASSLGSSGGNEQFFGPGTRLTVL.

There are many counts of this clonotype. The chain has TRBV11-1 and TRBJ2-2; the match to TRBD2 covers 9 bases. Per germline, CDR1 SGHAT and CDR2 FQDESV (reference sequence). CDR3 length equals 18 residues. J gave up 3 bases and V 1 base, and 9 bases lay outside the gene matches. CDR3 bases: TGTGCCAGCAGCTTAGAGCGGCTAGCGGGACGCGACACCGGGGAGCTGTTTTTT. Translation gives CASSLERLAGRDTGELFF.

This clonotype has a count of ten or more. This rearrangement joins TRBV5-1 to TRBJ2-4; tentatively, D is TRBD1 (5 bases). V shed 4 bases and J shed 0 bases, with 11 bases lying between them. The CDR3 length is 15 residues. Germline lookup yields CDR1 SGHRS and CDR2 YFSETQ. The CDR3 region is CASSPTELAKNIQYF. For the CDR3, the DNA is TGCGCCAGCAGCCCGACAGAACTAGCCAAAAACATTCAGTACTTC.

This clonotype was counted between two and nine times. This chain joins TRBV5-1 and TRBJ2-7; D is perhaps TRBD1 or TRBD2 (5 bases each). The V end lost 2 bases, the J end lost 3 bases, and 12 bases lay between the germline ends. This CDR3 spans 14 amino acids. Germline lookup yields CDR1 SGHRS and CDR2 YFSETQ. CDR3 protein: CASSFGASLYEQYF. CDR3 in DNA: TGCGCCAGCAGCTTCGGGGCATCCCTCTACGAGCAGTACTTC. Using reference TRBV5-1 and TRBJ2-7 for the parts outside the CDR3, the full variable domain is KAGVTQTPRYLIKTRGQQVTLSCSPISGHRSVSWYQQTPGQGLQFLFEYFSETQRNKGNFPGRFSGRQFSNSRSEMNVSTLELGDSALYLCASSFGASLYEQYFGPGTRLTVT.

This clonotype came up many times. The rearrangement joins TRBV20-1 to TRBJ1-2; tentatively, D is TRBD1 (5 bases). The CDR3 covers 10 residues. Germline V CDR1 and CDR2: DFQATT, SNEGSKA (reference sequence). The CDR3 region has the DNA TGCAGCTGGGGGAATTATGGCTACACCTTC. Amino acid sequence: CSWGNYGYTF.

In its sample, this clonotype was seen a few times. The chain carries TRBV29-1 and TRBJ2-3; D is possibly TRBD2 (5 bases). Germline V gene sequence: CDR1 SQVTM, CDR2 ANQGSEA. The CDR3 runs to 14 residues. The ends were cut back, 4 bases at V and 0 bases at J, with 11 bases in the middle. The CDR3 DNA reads TGCAGCGTTGGAGCGGAGTGGAGCACAGATACGCAGTATTTT. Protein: CSVGAEWSTDTQYF.